These 2 T cell receptor beta chains were all obtained from the same sample, sequenced in a study of cytomegalovirus exposure and HLA in healthy donors listed by TCRdb under 2017. To prepare the library, the immunoSEQ multiplex PCR assay was applied. For the multiplex PCR, a mixture combining 60 forward primers for TCR Vbeta segments and 13 reverse primers for TCR Jbeta segments was used. The table was pulled from immuneACCESS by TCRdb, which kept in-frame rearrangements only. Such tables lose some clones; where checked, under half of the loss comes from unresolved V genes, and the rest has no known cause. Counted in this sample were some 90,000 clones; 76% of them appeared once. The ten most abundant clones make up less than 4% of the sample. The sequencing input was PBMCs. These receptors were taken from a man in his forties in good health and CMV-seronegative.

V is TRBV7-9 and J is TRBJ2-5, with D possibly being TRBD2 (5 bases). Germline CDR1 and CDR2: SEHNR and FQNEAQ (reference sequence). V lost 0 bases to trimming and J lost 4 bases, with 15 bases between them. This CDR3 contains 16 residues. This chain's CDR3 is CASSLAIGRYRETQYF. CDR3 coding DNA: TGTGCCAGCAGCTTAGCGATAGGGAGATATAGAGAGACCCAGTACTTC.

The V call is TRBV18, the J call TRBJ1-2; maybe TRBD1 (5 bases). CDR1 is KGHSH, CDR2 LQKENI, per germline. The CDR3 is 13 residues long. Deletions cut 2 bases from V and 8 bases from J, with 12 bases between. CDR3 DNA: TGTGCCAGCTCACCATGGCAGGGTGAGGGCTACACCTTC. Protein sequence: CASSPWQGEGYTF.